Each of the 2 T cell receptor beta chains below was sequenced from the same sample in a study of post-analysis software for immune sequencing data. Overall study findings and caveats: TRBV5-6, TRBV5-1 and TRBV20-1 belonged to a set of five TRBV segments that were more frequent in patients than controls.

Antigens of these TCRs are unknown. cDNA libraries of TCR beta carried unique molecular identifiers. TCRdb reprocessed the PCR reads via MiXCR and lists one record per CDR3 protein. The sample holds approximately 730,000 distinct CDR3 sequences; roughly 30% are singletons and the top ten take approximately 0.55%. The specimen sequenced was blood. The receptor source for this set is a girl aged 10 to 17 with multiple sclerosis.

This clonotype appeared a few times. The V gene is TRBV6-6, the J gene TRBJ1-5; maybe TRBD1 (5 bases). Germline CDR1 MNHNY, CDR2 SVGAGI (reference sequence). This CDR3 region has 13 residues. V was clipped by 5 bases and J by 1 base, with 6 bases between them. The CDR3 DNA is TGTGCCAGCAGTGACAGAAGCAATCAGCCCCAGCATTTT. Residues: CASSDRSNQPQHF.

This chain's CDR3 is CASSEEATYEQYF. As DNA, the CDR3 is TGTGCCAGCAGTGAAGAGGCGACCTACGAGCAGTACTTC. This sequence joins TRBV6-1 and TRBJ2-7; D uncertain. Germline CDR1 and CDR2: MNHNS and SASEGT. V was cut by 1 base and J by 2 bases, with 6 bases left in between. The CDR3 spans 13 residues.